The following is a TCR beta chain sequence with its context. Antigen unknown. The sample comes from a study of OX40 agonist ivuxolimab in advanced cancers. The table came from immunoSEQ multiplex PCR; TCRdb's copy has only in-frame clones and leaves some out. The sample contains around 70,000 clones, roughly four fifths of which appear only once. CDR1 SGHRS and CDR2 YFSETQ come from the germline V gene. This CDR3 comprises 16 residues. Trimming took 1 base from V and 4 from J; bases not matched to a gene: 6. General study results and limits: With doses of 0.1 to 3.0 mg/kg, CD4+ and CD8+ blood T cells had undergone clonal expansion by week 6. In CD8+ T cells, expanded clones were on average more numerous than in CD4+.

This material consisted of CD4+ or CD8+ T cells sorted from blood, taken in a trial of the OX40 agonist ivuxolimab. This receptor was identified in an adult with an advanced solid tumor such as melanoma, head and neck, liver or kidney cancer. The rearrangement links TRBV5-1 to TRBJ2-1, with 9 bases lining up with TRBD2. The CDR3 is CASSLFLAGPYNEQFF. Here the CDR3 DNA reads TGCGCCAGCAGCTTGTTTCTAGCGGGGCCGTACAATGAGCAGTTCTTC.